The 5 T cell receptor beta chains in this list originate from one sample, sequenced in a study of T cells in Graves' hyperthyroidism and ophthalmopathy. RNA transcripts served as the template for amplifying TCR beta CDR3 regions. The HTBI primer set served for first-round RT-PCR of the TCR CDR3. TCRdb reanalysed the multiplex PCR reads using MiXCR and keeps one entry per CDR3 protein. The data contain tens of thousands of distinct CDR3 sequences, 49% of them singletons. Sequenced sample: blood. Receptors originate from a woman between 45 and 65 years old with Graves' hyperthyroidism that later progressed to Graves' ophthalmopathy.

DNA of the CDR3: TGTGCTAGTGGGTCCAAACAGGGAGTTGGACTAGCGGGCGAGCAGTACTTC. Protein product: CASGSKQGVGLAGEQYF. The chain employs TRBV12-5 and TRBJ2-7; TRBD2 agrees at 11 bases. Germline loops: CDR1 LGHNT, CDR2 FRNRAP. This CDR3 has 17 amino acids. V trimming: 6 bases; J trimming: 6 bases; junction bases outside the gene matches: 16.

There are many counts of this clonotype. The chain is built from TRBV11-3 and TRBJ1-3; weak D call: TRBD1 (5 bases). Germline CDR1 reads SGHNT; CDR2 reads YENEEA. The CDR3 extends over 16 amino acids. V dropped 4 bases and J dropped 0 bases, with 13 bases sitting between them. The CDR3 DNA reads TGTGCCAGCAGCTCGCGTGGGGGGAGCTCTGGAAACACCATATATTTT. Residues: CASSSRGGSSGNTIYF.

Many counts were recorded for this clonotype. The rearrangement links TRBV5-4 to TRBJ2-1; TRBD2 aligns across 15 bases. J lost 2 bases, V lost 4 bases, and 7 bases had no gene match. Germline-derived CDR1 and CDR2 are SGHNT and YYREEE (reference sequence). The CDR3 length is 18 residues. CDR3 nucleotide sequence: TGTGCCAGCAGCCTGGGACTAGCGGGAGGCCTCACCTACAATGAGCAGTTCTTC. It is translated as CASSLGLAGGLTYNEQFF.

This clonotype was observed a few times. A much larger clone lies one base from this, so it may be a read error. V and J are TRBV3-2 and TRBJ2-7; the DNA was not compared with TRBD2, the D call given in the table. TRBV3-2 is a known pseudogene. This CDR3 comprises 13 residues. CDR3 region: CARGALGIHEQYF. In DNA form, the CDR3 reads TGTGCCAGAGGGGCCCTAGGAATCCACGAGCAGTACTTC.

A remark on this clonotype: The DNA is left out, because the CDR3 cannot be placed on it with certainty; the CDR3 is given as TCRdb lists it. This chain uses TRBV15 with TRBJ1-5; the table's D call, TRBD1, has no DNA check behind it. The germline V gene has CDR1 LNHNV and CDR2 YYDKDF (reference sequence). Counting both end residues, the CDR3 totals 21 amino acids. CDR3 region: CATSSFYICSARDRPPQPQHF.